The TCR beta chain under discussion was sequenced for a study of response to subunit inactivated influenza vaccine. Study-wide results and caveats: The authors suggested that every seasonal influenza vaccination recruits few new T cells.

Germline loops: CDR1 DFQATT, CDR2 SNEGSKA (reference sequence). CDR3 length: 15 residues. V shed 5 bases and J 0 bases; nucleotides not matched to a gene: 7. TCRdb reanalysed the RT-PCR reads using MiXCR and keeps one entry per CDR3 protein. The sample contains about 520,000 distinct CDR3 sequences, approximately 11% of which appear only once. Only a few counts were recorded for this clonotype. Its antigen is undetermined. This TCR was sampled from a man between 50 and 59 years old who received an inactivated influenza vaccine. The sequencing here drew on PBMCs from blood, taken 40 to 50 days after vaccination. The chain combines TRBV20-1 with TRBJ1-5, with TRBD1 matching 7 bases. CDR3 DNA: TGCAGTGCTCTAGACAGGGCATATAGCAATCAGCCCCAGCATTTT. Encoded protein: CSALDRAYSNQPQHF.